This T cell receptor beta chain is from a study of radiation and T cells in renal cell carcinoma. Study-wide points: Top tumor clonotypes rose in blood 2 weeks post-radiation, then contracted. Pretreatment tumor biopsies were lacking, so baseline clonotypes are unknown.

Some clones are missing from TCRdb's copy, which holds only in-frame ones; the method was immunoSEQ multiplex PCR. The table records about 61,000 clones, over 70% of them present only once. Regarding this clone: Its antigen is not known. This CDR3 is also generated by other DNA sequences in the sample.

Time point given: baseline pretreatment blood. Specified treatment: 15 Gy SBRT to primary tumor, nephrectomy 4 weeks later. Blood was sampled at baseline, 2 weeks and 4 weeks after SBRT. CDR3 length: 13 amino acids. The germline V gene has CDR1 SGHNT and CDR2 YENEEA. V lost 3 bases to trimming and J lost 4 bases, with 9 bases between them. Material: blood, obtained from a patient whose treatment included radiotherapy and nephrectomy. The chain combines TRBV11-3 with TRBJ1-1, with D maybe TRBD1 (5 bases). This TCR came from a man in his 60s with renal cell carcinoma. Here the CDR3 reads CASSFQGGTEAFF. The CDR3 DNA is TGTGCCAGCAGCTTTCAGGGAGGCACTGAAGCTTTCTTT.